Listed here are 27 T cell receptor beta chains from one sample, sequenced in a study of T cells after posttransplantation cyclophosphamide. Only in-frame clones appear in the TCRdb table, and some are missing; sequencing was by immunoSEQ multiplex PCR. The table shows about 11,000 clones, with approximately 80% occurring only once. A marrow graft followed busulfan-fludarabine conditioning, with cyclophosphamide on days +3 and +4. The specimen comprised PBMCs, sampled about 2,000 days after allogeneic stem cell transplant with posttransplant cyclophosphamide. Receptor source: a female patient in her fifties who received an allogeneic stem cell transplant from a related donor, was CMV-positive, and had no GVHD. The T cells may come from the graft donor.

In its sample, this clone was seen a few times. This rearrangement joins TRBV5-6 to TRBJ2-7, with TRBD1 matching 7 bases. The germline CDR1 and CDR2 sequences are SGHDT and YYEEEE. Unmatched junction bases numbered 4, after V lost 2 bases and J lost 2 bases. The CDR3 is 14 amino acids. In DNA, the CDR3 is TGTGCCAGCAGCTTTCCAGGGGGACCCTACGAGCAGTACTTC. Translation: CASSFPGGPYEQYF.

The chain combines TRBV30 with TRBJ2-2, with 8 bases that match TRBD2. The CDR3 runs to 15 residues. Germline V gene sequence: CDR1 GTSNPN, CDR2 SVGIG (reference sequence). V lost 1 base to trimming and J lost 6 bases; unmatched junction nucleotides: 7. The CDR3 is CAWSGSGSVAGELFF. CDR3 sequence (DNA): TGTGCCTGGAGTGGAAGCGGGAGTGTAGCCGGGGAGCTGTTTTTT.

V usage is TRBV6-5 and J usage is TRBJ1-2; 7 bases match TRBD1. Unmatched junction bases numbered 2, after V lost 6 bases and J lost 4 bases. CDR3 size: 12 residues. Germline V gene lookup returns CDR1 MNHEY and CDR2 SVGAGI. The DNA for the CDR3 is TGTGCCAGCAGCGGGACAGTCTATGGCTACACCTTC. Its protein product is CASSGTVYGYTF.

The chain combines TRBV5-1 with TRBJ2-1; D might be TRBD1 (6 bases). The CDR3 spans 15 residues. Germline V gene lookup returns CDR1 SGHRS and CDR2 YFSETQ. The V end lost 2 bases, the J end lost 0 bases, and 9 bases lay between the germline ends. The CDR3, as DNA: TGCGCCAGCAGCTTCCAGGGGAGCTCCTACAATGAGCAGTTCTTC. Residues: CASSFQGSSYNEQFF.

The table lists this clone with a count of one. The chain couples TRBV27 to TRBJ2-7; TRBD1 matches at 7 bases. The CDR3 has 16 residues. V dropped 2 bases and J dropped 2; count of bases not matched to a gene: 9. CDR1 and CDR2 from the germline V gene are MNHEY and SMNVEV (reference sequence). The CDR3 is CASSLATGTGAYEQYF. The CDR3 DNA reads TGTGCCAGCAGTTTAGCGACCGGAACAGGGGCCTACGAGCAGTACTTC.

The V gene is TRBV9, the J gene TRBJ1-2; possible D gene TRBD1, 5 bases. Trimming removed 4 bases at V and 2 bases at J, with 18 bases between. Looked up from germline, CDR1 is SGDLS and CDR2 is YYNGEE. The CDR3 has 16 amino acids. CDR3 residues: CASSTPKGQINYGYTF. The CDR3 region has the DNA TGTGCCAGCAGCACTCCCAAGGGGCAGATAAACTATGGCTACACCTTC.

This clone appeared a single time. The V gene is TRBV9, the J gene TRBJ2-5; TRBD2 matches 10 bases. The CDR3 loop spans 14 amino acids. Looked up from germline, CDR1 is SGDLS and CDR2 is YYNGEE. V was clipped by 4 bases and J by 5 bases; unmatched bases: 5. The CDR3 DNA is TGTGCCAGCAGCACTAGCGGGACTGGGGAGACCCAGTACTTC. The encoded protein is CASSTSGTGETQYF.

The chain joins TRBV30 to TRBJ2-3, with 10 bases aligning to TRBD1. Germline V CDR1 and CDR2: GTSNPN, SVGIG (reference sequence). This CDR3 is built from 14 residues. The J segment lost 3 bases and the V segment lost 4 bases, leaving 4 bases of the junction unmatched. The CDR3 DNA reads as TGTGCCTGGACTCCGGGACAGGGGACAGATACGCAGTATTTT. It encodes CAWTPGQGTDTQYF.

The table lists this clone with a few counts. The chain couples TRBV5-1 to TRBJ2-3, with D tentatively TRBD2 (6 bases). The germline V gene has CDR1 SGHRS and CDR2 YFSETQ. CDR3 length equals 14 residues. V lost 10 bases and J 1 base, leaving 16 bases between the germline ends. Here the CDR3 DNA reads TGCGCCGGCCGAGACGGGAGTGGCACAGATACGCAGTATTTT. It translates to CAGRDGSGTDTQYF.

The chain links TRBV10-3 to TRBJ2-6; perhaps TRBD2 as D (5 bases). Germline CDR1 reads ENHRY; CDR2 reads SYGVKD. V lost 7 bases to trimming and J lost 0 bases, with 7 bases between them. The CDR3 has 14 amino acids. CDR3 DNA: TGTGCCATCAACCGGGACTCTGGGGCCAACGTCCTGACTTTC. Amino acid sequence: CAINRDSGANVLTF.

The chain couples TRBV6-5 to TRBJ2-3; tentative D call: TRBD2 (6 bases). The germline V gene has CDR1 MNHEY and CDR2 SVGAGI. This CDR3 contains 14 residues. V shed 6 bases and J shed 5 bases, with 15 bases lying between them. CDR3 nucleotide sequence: TGTGCCAGCAGCAGAAGGGAGGCTTTAGATACGCAGTATTTT. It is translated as CASSRREALDTQYF.

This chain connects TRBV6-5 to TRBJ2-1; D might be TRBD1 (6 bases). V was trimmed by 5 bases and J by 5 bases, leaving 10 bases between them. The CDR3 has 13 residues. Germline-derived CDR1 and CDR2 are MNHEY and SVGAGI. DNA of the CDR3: TGTGCCAGCAGTATTACAGGGAACAATGAGCAGTTCTTC. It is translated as CASSITGNNEQFF.

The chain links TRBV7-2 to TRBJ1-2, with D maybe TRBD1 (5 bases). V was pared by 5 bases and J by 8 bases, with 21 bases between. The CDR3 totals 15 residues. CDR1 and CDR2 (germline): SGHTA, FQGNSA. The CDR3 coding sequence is TGTGCCAGCAGCATGCATGGGGCTAGGGGCCAGGGCTACACCTTC. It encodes CASSMHGARGQGYTF.

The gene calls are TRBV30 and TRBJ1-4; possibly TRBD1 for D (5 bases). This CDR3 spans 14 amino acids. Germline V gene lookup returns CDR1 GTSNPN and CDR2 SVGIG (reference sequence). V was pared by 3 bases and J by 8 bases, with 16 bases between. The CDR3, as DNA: TGTGCCTGGAGCCGGGGCATCGGGGGGGAAAAACTGTTTTTT. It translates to CAWSRGIGGEKLFF.

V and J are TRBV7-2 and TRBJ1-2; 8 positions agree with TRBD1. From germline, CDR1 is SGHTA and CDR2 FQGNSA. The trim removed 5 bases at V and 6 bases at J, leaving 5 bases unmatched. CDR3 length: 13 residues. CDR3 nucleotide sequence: TGTGCCAGCAGCCCCCGGACAGGGCATGGCTACACCTTC. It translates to CASSPRTGHGYTF.

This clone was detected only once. The CDR3 coding sequence is TGTGCCACCAGCAGATCTTCGACAGGGGACAATCAGCCCCAGCATTTT. It translates to CATSRSSTGDNQPQHF. V and J are TRBV15 and TRBJ1-5; TRBD1 agrees at 8 bases. Unmatched junction bases numbered 6, after V lost 2 bases and J lost 3 bases. Germline CDR1 is LNHNV and CDR2 is YYDKDF (reference sequence). The CDR3 is made up of 16 amino acids.

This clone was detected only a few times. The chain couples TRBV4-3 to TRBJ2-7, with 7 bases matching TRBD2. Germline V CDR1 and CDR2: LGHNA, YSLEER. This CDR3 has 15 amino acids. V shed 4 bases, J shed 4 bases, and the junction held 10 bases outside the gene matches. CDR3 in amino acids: CASSPSGTQWYEQYF. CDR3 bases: TGCGCCAGCAGCCCAAGCGGGACCCAGTGGTACGAGCAGTACTTC.

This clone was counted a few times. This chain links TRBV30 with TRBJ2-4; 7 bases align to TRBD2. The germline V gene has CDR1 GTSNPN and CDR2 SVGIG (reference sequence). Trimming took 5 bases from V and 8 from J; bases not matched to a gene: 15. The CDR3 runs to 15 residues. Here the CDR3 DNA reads TGTGCCTGGGGAACTGGGGCGGGACGGGGGGACATTCAGTACTTC. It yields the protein CAWGTGAGRGDIQYF.

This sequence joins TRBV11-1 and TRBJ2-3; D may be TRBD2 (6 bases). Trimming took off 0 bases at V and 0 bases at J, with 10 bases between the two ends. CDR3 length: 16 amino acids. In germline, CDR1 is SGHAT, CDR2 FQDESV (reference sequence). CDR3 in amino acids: CASSLAAGISTDTQYF. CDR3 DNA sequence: TGTGCCAGCAGCTTAGCGGCGGGAATTAGCACAGATACGCAGTATTTT.

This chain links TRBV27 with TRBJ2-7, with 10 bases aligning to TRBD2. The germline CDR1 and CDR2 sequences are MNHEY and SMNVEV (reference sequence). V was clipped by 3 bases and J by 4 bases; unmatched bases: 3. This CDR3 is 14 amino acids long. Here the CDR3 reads CASSFGTSAYEQYF. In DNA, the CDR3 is TGTGCCAGCAGTTTTGGGACTAGCGCGTACGAGCAGTACTTC.

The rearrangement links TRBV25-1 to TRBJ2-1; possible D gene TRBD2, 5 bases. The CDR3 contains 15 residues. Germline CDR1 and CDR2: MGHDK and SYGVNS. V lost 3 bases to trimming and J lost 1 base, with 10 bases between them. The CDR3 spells CASSDDEGSYNEQFF. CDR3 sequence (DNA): TGTGCCAGCAGTGACGACGAGGGATCCTACAATGAGCAGTTCTTC.

The CDR3 bases are TGCGCCAGCAGCTTGGGTACTAGCGGGAAAACGAACACCGGGGAGCTGTTTTTT. This encodes CASSLGTSGKTNTGELFF. This sequence joins TRBV5-1 and TRBJ2-2; 10 nucleotides align to TRBD2. The ends lost 0 bases at V and 0 bases at J; junction bases unmatched: 5. From germline, CDR1 is SGHRS and CDR2 YFSETQ. The CDR3 loop spans 18 amino acids. The full variable domain, in which reference TRBV5-1 and TRBJ2-2 provide the parts outside the CDR3, is KAGVTQTPRYLIKTRGQQVTLSCSPISGHRSVSWYQQTPGQGLQFLFEYFSETQRNKGNFPGRFSGRQFSNSRSEMNVSTLELGDSALYLCASSLGTSGKTNTGELFFGEGSRLTVL.

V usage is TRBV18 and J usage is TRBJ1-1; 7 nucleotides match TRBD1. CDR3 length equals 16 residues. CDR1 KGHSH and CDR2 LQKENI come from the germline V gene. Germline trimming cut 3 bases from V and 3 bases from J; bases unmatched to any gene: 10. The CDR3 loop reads CASSPPLRQGDTEAFF. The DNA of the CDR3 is TGTGCCAGCTCACCCCCCCTAAGACAGGGTGACACTGAAGCTTTCTTT.

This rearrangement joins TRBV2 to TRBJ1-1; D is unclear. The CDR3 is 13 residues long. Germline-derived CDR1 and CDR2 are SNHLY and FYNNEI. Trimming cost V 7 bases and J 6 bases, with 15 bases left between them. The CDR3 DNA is TGTGCCAGCAACGAGGTACCCGGCTCTGAAGCTTTCTTT. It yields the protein CASNEVPGSEAFF.

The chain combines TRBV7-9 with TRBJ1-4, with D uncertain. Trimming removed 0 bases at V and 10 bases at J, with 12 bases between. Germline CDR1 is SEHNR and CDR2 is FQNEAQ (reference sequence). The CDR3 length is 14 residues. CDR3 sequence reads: CASSLATTGGKLFF. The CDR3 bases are TGTGCCAGCAGCTTAGCTACCACGGGTGGAAAACTGTTTTTT.

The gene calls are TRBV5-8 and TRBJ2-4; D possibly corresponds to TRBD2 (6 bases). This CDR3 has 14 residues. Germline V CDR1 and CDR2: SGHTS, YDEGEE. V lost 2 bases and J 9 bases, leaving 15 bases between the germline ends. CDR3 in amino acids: CASSLEMTAGIQYF. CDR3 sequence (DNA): TGTGCCAGCAGCTTAGAGATGACAGCGGGCATTCAGTACTTC.

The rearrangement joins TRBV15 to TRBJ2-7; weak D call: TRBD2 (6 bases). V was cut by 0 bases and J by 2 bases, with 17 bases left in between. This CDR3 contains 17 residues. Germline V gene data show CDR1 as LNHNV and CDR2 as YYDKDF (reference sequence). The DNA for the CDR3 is TGTGCCACCAGCAGAGATTCAGTTGGGACTGGACCCTACGAGCAGTACTTC. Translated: CATSRDSVGTGPYEQYF.